This T cell receptor beta chain is from a study of regulatory T cells in long-lasting Graves disease. V lost 5 bases, J lost 6 bases, and 5 bases stayed unmatched. The CDR3 runs 15 residues. Germline CDR1 and CDR2: SGHAT and FQNNGV. Arm-PCR of CDR3 regions with iRepertoire HTBI primers generated TCR beta libraries. TCRdb reprocessed the multiplex PCR reads via MiXCR and lists one record per CDR3 protein. The sample records about 460,000 distinct CDR3 sequences, 13% to 15% being singletons. The study, taken as a whole, reports: Persistent Graves' patients showed a TCR diversity that was lower than that of newly diagnosed ones.

The sample's time point: newly diagnosed GD, antithyroid drugs for less than 3 months. Scientists built the TCR library using RNA that was extracted from PBMCs. In its sample, this clonotype was seen many times. Its antigen is still unknown. The data also belong to a second study, concerning T cells in Graves' hyperthyroidism and ophthalmopathy.

The TCR originated in a woman in her 50s with Graves disease. V usage is TRBV11-2 and J usage is TRBJ2-1, with 12 bases lining up with TRBD2. The specimen was peripheral blood mononuclear cells (PBMCs), collected at new diagnosis, from a patient treated with antithyroid drugs. CDR3 sequence: CASSLLAGGTNEQFF. CDR3 nucleotide sequence: TGTGCCAGCAGCCTCCTAGCGGGAGGGACCAATGAGCAGTTCTTC.